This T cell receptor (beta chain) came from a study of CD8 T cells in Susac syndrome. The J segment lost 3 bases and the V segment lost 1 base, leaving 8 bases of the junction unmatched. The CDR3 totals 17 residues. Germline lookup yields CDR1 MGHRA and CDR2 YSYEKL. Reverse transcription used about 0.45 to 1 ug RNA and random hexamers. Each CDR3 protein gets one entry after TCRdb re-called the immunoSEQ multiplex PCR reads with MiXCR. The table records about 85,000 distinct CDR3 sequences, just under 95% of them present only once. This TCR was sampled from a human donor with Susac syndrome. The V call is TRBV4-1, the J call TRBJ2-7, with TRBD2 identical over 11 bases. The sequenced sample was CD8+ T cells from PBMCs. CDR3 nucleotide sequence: TGCGCCAGCAGCCAAGGGCAGGGACTAGCGGAATACTACGAGCAGTACTTC. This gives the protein CASSQGQGLAEYYEQYF.